This record looks at one T cell receptor beta chain sequence and its context. Its antigen remains unknown. The data originate from a study of shared clonotypes between healthy human individuals. Study-wide results and caveats: Generally, naive subsets (rather than memory subsets) showed larger estimated richness.

CDR3 length equals 13 residues. The V gene lost 0 bases and the J gene lost 7 bases, with 9 bases spanning the gap. Germline CDR1 is SGHTA and CDR2 is FQGTGA. In the original workflow: ImmunoSEQ supplied junction-only sequences lacking quality scores, so filtering was different. Only in-frame clones appear in the TCRdb table, and some are missing; sequencing was by immunoSEQ multiplex PCR. D and trimming were read from the DNA, whereas the V and J calls and clone size are those reported in that table. The repertoire holds about 1 million clones, more than 60% seen once, with approximately 1.5% in the top ten.

The TCR comes from a man younger than 35 in good health. This chain links TRBV7-3 with TRBJ1-1; D is unresolved. The specimen was memory CD4+ T cells sorted from blood. Subset meaning: CD45RA-negative fraction. The CDR3 loop reads CASSLTGVGEAFF. The CDR3 DNA reads TGTGCCAGCAGCTTAACTGGGGTGGGTGAAGCTTTCTTT.